A selection of T cell receptor beta chains follows, all from one sample in a study of T-cell reconstitution after alpha-beta-depleted transplantation in children. TCRdb re-derived calls from the PCR reads in MiXCR, one entry per CDR3 protein. The sample yields a few hundred thousand distinct CDR3 sequences, approximately 10% seen once. The specimen was PBMCs from the stem cell graft donor, collected from the stem cell graft. Every receptor here comes from a human donor who donated a stem cell graft to a child with acute myeloid leukemia. Both conserved end residues are part of each CDR3. The D gene is left open where the match is weak. Expanded clones are given a class, and other clones once, few, many or no size at all.

clone size,J gene,V gene,D gene,CDR3 protein,CDR3 DNA
NA,TRBJ2-5,TRBV27,NA,CASSLVVGGVQETQYF,TGTGCCAGCAGTTTAGTGGTAGGAGGGGTGCAAGAGACCCAGTACTTC
NA,TRBJ1-5,TRBV6-2/TRBV6-3,NA,CASSYKPSGTPQHF,TGTGCCAGCAGTTACAAACCGTCAGGGACGCCCCAGCATTTT
NA,TRBJ2-1,TRBV20-1,NA,CSARESRDSYNEQFF,TGCAGTGCTAGAGAGAGCAGGGACTCCTACAATGAGCAGTTCTTC
many,TRBJ2-3,TRBV20-1,TRBD2,CSARNSGGTDTQYF,TGCAGTGCTAGAAATAGCGGGGGCACAGATACGCAGTATTTT
many,TRBJ2-1,TRBV12-3/TRBV12-4,TRBD1,CASSLGSDREEFF,TGTGCCAGCAGTTTGGGGAGCGACAGGGAAGAGTTCTTC
few,TRBJ2-1,TRBV20-1,TRBD2,CSARAQAGGNNNEQFF,TGCAGTGCTAGAGCCCAAGCGGGAGGTAACAACAATGAGCAGTTCTTC
NA,TRBJ1-1,TRBV6-1,TRBD1,CASRDPGQGRSEAFF,TGTGCCAGCAGAGATCCGGGACAGGGAAGGTCTGAAGCTTTCTTT
many,TRBJ2-2,TRBV5-5,NA,CASSLVEGPGELFF,TGTGCCAGCAGCTTGGTTGAGGGTCCCGGGGAGCTGTTTTTT
NA,TRBJ2-1,TRBV29-1,NA,CGVERDNEQFF,TGCGGCGTTGAACGGGACAATGAGCAGTTCTTC
NA,TRBJ1-2,TRBV12-3/TRBV12-4,TRBD1,CASSMDRGRGYTF,TGTGCCAGCAGTATGGACAGGGGGCGCGGCTACACCTTC
few,TRBJ2-3,TRBV6-5,TRBD1,CASSYYRGRATDTQYF,TGTGCCAGCAGTTACTACAGGGGTCGGGCCACAGATACGCAGTATTTT
NA,TRBJ2-5,TRBV20-1,NA,CSAPPPSAGKTQYF,TGCAGTGCGCCGCCTCCATCGGCTGGGAAGACCCAGTACTTC
few,TRBJ2-7,TRBV4-1,NA,CASSQDSAYEQYF,TGCGCCAGCAGCCAAGATTCGGCCTACGAGCAGTACTTC
few,TRBJ2-6,TRBV6-5,NA,CASSYSPPDWAGANVLTF,TGTGCCAGCAGTTACTCGCCGCCGGACTGGGCTGGGGCCAACGTCCTGACTTTC
NA,TRBJ2-1,TRBV12-3/TRBV12-4,TRBD2,CASSSPSGANNEQFF,TGTGCCAGCAGTTCTCCTAGCGGAGCCAACAATGAGCAGTTCTTC
few,TRBJ2-7,TRBV20-1,TRBD2,CSARPETSRPPEQYF,TGCAGTGCGAGGCCCGAGACTAGCCGACCTCCCGAGCAGTACTTC
NA,TRBJ2-1,TRBV5-6,NA,CASSPVLSYNEQFF,TGTGCCAGCAGCCCCGTGCTCAGCTACAATGAGCAGTTCTTC
NA,TRBJ1-1,TRBV4-1,NA,CASSQDTKTQAFF,TGCGCCAGCAGCCAAGATACGAAAACCCAAGCTTTCTTT
few,TRBJ2-5,TRBV6-1,TRBD2,CASSRGLAGRETQYF,TGTGCCAGCAGCCGAGGACTAGCGGGTAGAGAGACCCAGTACTTC
once,TRBJ2-2,TRBV10-3,NA,CAIREIRELFF,TGTGCCATTCGGGAGATCCGGGAGCTGTTTTTT
many,TRBJ1-1,TRBV20-1,TRBD1,CSARDPDRAADTEAFF,TGCAGTGCTAGAGACCCAGACAGGGCGGCGGACACTGAAGCTTTCTTT
few,TRBJ2-7,TRBV11-2,TRBD2,CASSLDRLAGSYEQYF,TGTGCCAGCAGCTTAGATAGGCTAGCGGGCTCCTACGAGCAGTACTTC
many,TRBJ2-7,TRBV20-1,NA,CSARSPGPPYEQYF,TGCAGTGCTAGGTCACCGGGGCCGCCTTACGAGCAGTACTTC
many,TRBJ2-7,TRBV10-3,NA,CAISGLETYEQYF,TGTGCCATCAGTGGTTTAGAAACCTACGAGCAGTACTTC
many,TRBJ1-5,TRBV10-3,TRBD1,CAIRGDRGNQPQHF,TGTGCCATCAGGGGTGACAGGGGAAATCAGCCCCAGCATTTT
once,TRBJ1-4,TRBV19,NA,CASHNYRESNEKLFF,TGTGCCAGCCATAACTACAGGGAGTCTAATGAAAAACTGTTTTTT
NA,TRBJ2-3,TRBV10-2,NA,CASSVGQTRTDTQYF,TGCGCCAGCAGTGTGGGGCAGACCCGCACAGATACGCAGTATTTT
NA,TRBJ2-1,TRBV20-1,NA,CSARVLGPAYNEQFF,TGCAGTGCTAGAGTTCTCGGTCCTGCCTACAATGAGCAGTTCTTC
NA,TRBJ1-5,TRBV29-1,TRBD1,CSVGQGGGNQPQHF,TGCAGCGTGGGACAGGGGGGTGGCAATCAGCCCCAGCATTTT
NA,TRBJ2-5,TRBV10-3,NA,CAIRDTGGETQYF,TGTGCCATCAGGGACACTGGAGGGGAGACCCAGTACTTC
NA,TRBJ2-7,TRBV25-1,NA,CASSEARWSSSLYEQYF,TGTGCCAGCAGTGAAGCTAGGTGGTCGTCCTCCCTCTACGAGCAGTACTTC
NA,TRBJ1-4,TRBV6-1,NA,CASNLPTGANEKLFF,TGTGCCAGCAACCTACCCACGGGAGCTAATGAAAAACTGTTTTTT
few,TRBJ2-3,TRBV20-1,TRBD2,CSAGGTSGNTDTQYF,TGCAGTGCTGGAGGGACTAGCGGAAACACAGATACGCAGTATTTT
few,TRBJ2-2,TRBV9,TRBD2,CASSVTAGVGGELFF,TGTGCCAGCAGCGTAACAGCGGGAGTTGGCGGGGAGCTGTTTTTT
few,TRBJ1-2,TRBV29-1,NA,CSVGPEDYGYTF,TGCAGCGTTGGCCCAGAGGACTATGGCTACACCTTC
few,TRBJ1-1,TRBV12-3/TRBV12-4,TRBD1,CASSTGVVGEAFF,TGTGCCAGCAGCACAGGGGTGGTAGGTGAAGCTTTCTTT
once,TRBJ2-3,TRBV7-2,NA,CASSLGGGAREGKQYF,TGTGCCAGCAGCTTAGGAGGCGGCGCGCGAGAAGGCAAGCAGTATTTT
NA,TRBJ2-1,TRBV7-9,TRBD2,CASSKLAGENNEQFF,TGTGCCAGCAGCAAACTAGCGGGAGAAAACAATGAGCAGTTCTTC
few,TRBJ2-3,TRBV4-3,NA,CASSQDGLDTQYF,TGCGCCAGCAGCCAAGATGGGCTGGATACGCAGTATTTT
few,TRBJ1-2,TRBV20-1,TRBD1,CSAREPTGGPAGYTF,TGCAGTGCTAGGGAACCAACAGGGGGGCCAGCGGGCTACACCTTC